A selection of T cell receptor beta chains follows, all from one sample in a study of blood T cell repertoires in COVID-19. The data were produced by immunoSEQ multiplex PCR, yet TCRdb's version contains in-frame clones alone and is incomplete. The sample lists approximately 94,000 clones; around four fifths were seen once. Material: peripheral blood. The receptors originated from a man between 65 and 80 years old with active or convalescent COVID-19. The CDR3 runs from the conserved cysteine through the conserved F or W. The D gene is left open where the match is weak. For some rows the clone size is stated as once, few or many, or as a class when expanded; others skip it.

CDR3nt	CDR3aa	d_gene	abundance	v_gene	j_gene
TGTGCCAGCAGCCTGCGGCGGGGGCAAAGGGGGGATCAGCCCCAGCATTTT	CASSLRRGQRGDQPQHF	NA	NA	TRBV21-1	TRBJ1-5
TGTGCCAGCTCACCGCCGGGACAGGCGTCCAATGAGCAGTTCTTC	CASSPPGQASNEQFF	TRBD1	NA	TRBV18	TRBJ2-1
TGTGCCAGTAGTGCCCAAACAGGACGGGCCACAGATACGCAGTATTTT	CASSAQTGRATDTQYF	NA	NA	TRBV19	TRBJ2-3
TGCGCCAGCAGCCAGAGGACAGAAACAATTGAAGCTTTCTTT	CASSQRTETIEAFF	NA	NA	TRBV4-1	TRBJ1-1
TGCGCCAGCAGCCGAGCGACAGGGAGCTCCTACGAGCAGTACTTC	CASSRATGSSYEQYF	TRBD1	NA	TRBV4-3	TRBJ2-7
TGTGCGATAGGGGGGGTTGACTACGAGCAGTACTTC	CAIGGVDYEQYF	NA	NA	TRBV10-3	TRBJ2-7
TGTGCCTGGAGTACAGGGTTACAGGAAAAACTGTTTTTT	CAWSTGLQEKLFF	NA	NA	TRBV30	TRBJ1-4
TGTGCCAGCAGCCAGGCAGCTAGCGGGAGGACAGATACGCAGTATTTT	CASSQAASGRTDTQYF	TRBD2	NA	TRBV5-5	TRBJ2-3
TGTGCCAGCAGTTACTTGCGGACAGGGGGCGGTTATGGCTACACCTTC	CASSYLRTGGGYGYTF	TRBD1	NA	TRBV6-5	TRBJ1-2
TGTGCCAGCGGGCAGACTAAATCCTACGAGCAGTACTTC	CASGQTKSYEQYF	NA	NA	TRBV27	TRBJ2-7
TGCGCCAGCAGCACCGGGACAGGGGACGGAAACACCATATATTTT	CASSTGTGDGNTIYF	TRBD1	NA	TRBV5-1	TRBJ1-3
TGTGCCAGCTCACCAACTGGACAGGGAGGGGTGAGTTCACCCCTCCACTTT	CASSPTGQGGVSSPLHF	TRBD1	NA	TRBV18	TRBJ1-6
TGTGCCAGCAGTTCAACGGGTCGTGACGCGGGGCAGCCCCAGCATTTT	CASSSTGRDAGQPQHF	NA	NA	TRBV27	TRBJ1-5
TGCGCCAGCAGCATCGTTCGGGGGAGCGAGCAGTACTTC	CASSIVRGSEQYF	NA	NA	TRBV5-1	TRBJ2-7
TGTGCCAGCAGCTCTCAAGGGGAGGGCACAGATACGCAGTATTTT	CASSSQGEGTDTQYF	NA	NA	TRBV7-6	TRBJ2-3
TGTGCCAGCAGCGGGGCGGGGACTACTTCTGGGGCCAACGTCCTGACTTTC	CASSGAGTTSGANVLTF	TRBD2	NA	TRBV7-6	TRBJ2-6
TGTGCCAGCAGTGACATCTCAGGGGACGGCTACACCTTC	CASSDISGDGYTF	NA	NA	TRBV25-1	TRBJ1-2
TGTGCCAGCAGCCTTACCGCCTCCCCGTTGGGGGCGCAGTACTTC	CASSLTASPLGAQYF	NA	NA	TRBV7-2	TRBJ2-7
TGTGCCAGCAGCCCTCTTCCGGGGAGCTACACCTTC	CASSPLPGSYTF	NA	NA	TRBV12-3/TRBV12-4	TRBJ1-2
TGTGCCAGCAGCCAAGACAGGGTTCAGCCCCAGCATTTT	CASSQDRVQPQHF	NA	few	TRBV3-1/TRBV3-2	TRBJ1-5
TGTGCCTGGAGTAGCCTAGCGGGAAACACCGGGGAGCTGTTTTTT	CAWSSLAGNTGELFF	TRBD2	many	TRBV30	TRBJ2-2
TGTGCCAGCAGCCTGGGACAGGGGAAGACTGAAGCTTTCTTT	CASSLGQGKTEAFF	TRBD1	NA	TRBV5-6	TRBJ1-1
TGCGCCAGCAGCCCGCAACAGGGTCCTAATGAAAAACTGTTTTTT	CASSPQQGPNEKLFF	NA	NA	TRBV5-1	TRBJ1-4
TGTGCCAGCACCCTAAACCCGGGGTGGGATACGCAGTATTTT	CASTLNPGWDTQYF	NA	NA	TRBV11-2	TRBJ2-3
TGTGCCAGCAGCATGGGACAGGGGGCGATAAATGAGCAGTTCTTC	CASSMGQGAINEQFF	TRBD1	NA	TRBV9	TRBJ2-1
TGCAGCGTTCGGGACAGGGTTTCTCTCTATGGCTACACCTTC	CSVRDRVSLYGYTF	TRBD1	NA	TRBV29-1	TRBJ1-2
TGTGCCACCGGCTTCGGGGGGACCCGCACAGATACGCAGTATTTT	CATGFGGTRTDTQYF	TRBD2	NA	TRBV7-2	TRBJ2-3
TGCGCCAGCAGCCAAACCGGGACAGGGTACACAGATACGCAGTATTTT	CASSQTGTGYTDTQYF	TRBD1	NA	TRBV4-3	TRBJ2-3
TGTGCCACCAGCAGAGATACTCCGGGGACACCATACAATGAGCAGTTCTTC	CATSRDTPGTPYNEQFF	NA	NA	TRBV15	TRBJ2-1
TGTGCCAGTAGTATTGTGGGAGGAAGGTACAATGAGCAGTTCTTC	CASSIVGGRYNEQFF	NA	NA	TRBV19	TRBJ2-1
TGTGCCAGCAGCTGGCGACAGGCGGCGAACACTGAAGCTTTCTTT	CASSWRQAANTEAFF	NA	NA	TRBV5-6	TRBJ1-1
TGCAGCGTTGAAGTCGGCAGGGGGTTGCGCGGCTACACCTTC	CSVEVGRGLRGYTF	TRBD1	NA	TRBV29-1	TRBJ1-2
TGCATGGTCCAGACAGCCTATGGCTACACCTTC	CMVQTAYGYTF	NA	once	TRBV29-1	TRBJ1-2
TGTGCCAGCAGTCTACCGACAGGGTTGAATTCACCCCTCCACTTT	CASSLPTGLNSPLHF	TRBD1	NA	TRBV28	TRBJ1-6
TGTGCCACCAGTGATCCTGGGACAACACGCGATGGCTACACCTTC	CATSDPGTTRDGYTF	NA	NA	TRBV24-1	TRBJ1-2
TGTGCCAGCAAGCCGGGGAACGCAGATACGCAGTATTTT	CASKPGNADTQYF	NA	NA	TRBV6-6	TRBJ2-3
TGTGCCAGCAGCTTACAGGGGCGCTTTGGCTACACCTTC	CASSLQGRFGYTF	NA	few	TRBV7-2	TRBJ1-2
TGTGCCAGCAGTTACGCCGTTTTAGCGTCGAACACTGAAGCTTTCTTT	CASSYAVLASNTEAFF	NA	NA	TRBV6-5	TRBJ1-1
TGTGCCAGCAACGACGCGGTCAACTATGGCTACACCTTC	CASNDAVNYGYTF	NA	NA	TRBV5-5	TRBJ1-2
TGTGCCAGCAGCCCTTTCGGCGGGAGGTCTTACGAGCAGTACTTC	CASSPFGGRSYEQYF	TRBD2	NA	TRBV7-9	TRBJ2-7